This TCR beta chain was captured in a study of long-term antiretroviral therapy in people with HIV. Regarding this clone: The antigen remains unidentified.

Study conclusions and caveats: Viral resistance, ART adherence and therapy changes all lacked available data.

The run of the v3.0 immunoSEQ assay was at survey level. Profiled with immunoSEQ multiplex PCR; TCRdb holds only in-frame clones, not every one. The sample records 40,000 to 50,000 clones, roughly 93% being singletons. Deletions cut 3 bases from V and 2 bases from J, with 10 bases between. Germline CDR1 and CDR2: SGHRS and YFSETQ. This CDR3 spans 14 amino acids. This chain uses TRBV5-1 with TRBJ2-3; a weak D match, TRBD1 (6 bases). The material sequenced was unsorted PBMCs, taken almost 9.5 years after starting antiretroviral therapy. The receptor was isolated from a man aged 30 to 39 with HIV. CDR3 nucleotides: TGCGCCAGCAGCTCTCGGGACAACACAGATACGCAGTATTTT. This codes for CASSSRDNTDTQYF.